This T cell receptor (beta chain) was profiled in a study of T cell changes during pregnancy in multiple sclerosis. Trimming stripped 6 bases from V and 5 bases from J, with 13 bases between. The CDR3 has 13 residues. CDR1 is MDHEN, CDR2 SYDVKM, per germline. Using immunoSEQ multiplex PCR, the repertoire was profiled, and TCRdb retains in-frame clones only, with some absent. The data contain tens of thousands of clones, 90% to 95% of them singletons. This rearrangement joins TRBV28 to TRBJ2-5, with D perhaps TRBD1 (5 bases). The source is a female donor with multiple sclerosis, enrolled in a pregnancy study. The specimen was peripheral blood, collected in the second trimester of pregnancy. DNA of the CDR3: TGTGCCAGCAGCCCCGCAGGGCCCGAGACCCAGTACTTC. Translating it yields CASSPAGPETQYF.